Sequencing of this TCR beta chain was carried out in a study of shared clonotypes between healthy human individuals. Whole-study results and caveats: Across subsets, estimated richness was generally greater for naive than for memory populations. The generation probabilities recorded for non-shared clonotypes fell below those of clonotypes shared by all four donors.

Sequencing was performed with immunoSEQ multiplex PCR; in TCRdb, only in-frame clones are kept and a portion is missing. This table has approximately 2,000,000 clones, 85% to 95% appearing once. Details on this clone: Its target is unknown.

V lost 7 bases, J lost 3 bases, and 16 bases lay in between. The CDR3 is 15 residues long. The germline V gene has CDR1 MDHEN and CDR2 SYDVKM. The chain carries TRBV28 and TRBJ1-5; D possibly corresponds to TRBD1 (5 bases). This clonotype originated in a man aged 18 to 30 in good health. Some clones in this sample may be carry-over from other donors' samples. Sequencing was done on a sample of naive CD4+ T cells from PBMCs. Specified subset: CD45RA+ positively selected. CDR3 nucleotides: TGTGCCAGCACTCCCAGGAGACAGTTCAATCAGCCCCAGCATTTT. Protein product: CASTPRRQFNQPQHF.